The rows below give T cell receptor beta chains drawn from one sample of a study of cytomegalovirus exposure and HLA in healthy donors. Measured with immunoSEQ multiplex PCR; TCRdb has only the in-frame clones, and not every one. The table shows some 120,000 clones, with about 80% occurring only once. The sample consisted of PBMCs. These receptors all come from a male donor in good health and CMV-seronegative. Each CDR3 is given with its conserved first and last residue. The order of the fields is clone size, J gene, D gene, V gene, CDR3 protein, CDR3 DNA. D genes are given only for firm matches. Clone size is shown for a subset of rows, as once, few, many or a class of expanded clone.

>once|TRBJ2-1|.|TRBV7-6
CASSRGRGDEQFF
TGTGCCAGCAGCCGAGGCAGGGGCGATGAGCAGTTCTTC
>once|TRBJ2-2|.|TRBV5-6
CASSLDLTGELFF
TGTGCCAGCAGCTTGGACTTGACCGGGGAGCTGTTTTTT
>few|TRBJ1-2|.|TRBV5-4
CASSLASGNYGYTF
TGTGCCAGCAGCTTGGCATCGGGTAACTATGGCTACACCTTC
>.|TRBJ2-1|TRBD2|TRBV27
CASSSSGRGFGEQFF
TGTGCCAGCAGTAGTAGCGGGAGGGGGTTTGGTGAGCAGTTCTTC
>.|TRBJ1-1|.|TRBV11-3
CASSTNRVTEAFF
TGTGCCAGCAGCACGAACAGGGTAACTGAAGCTTTCTTT
>.|TRBJ1-6|.|TRBV4-1
CASSQDSRRGVGPYNSPLHF
TGCGCCAGCAGCCAAGATAGTAGGCGGGGTGTCGGACCCTATAATTCACCCCTCCACTTT
>.|TRBJ1-2|TRBD1|TRBV4-3
CASSQNNRGGYGYTF
TGCGCCAGCAGCCAAAACAACAGGGGAGGTTATGGCTACACCTTC
>.|TRBJ2-1|.|TRBV11-2
CASQHGYPRDEQFF
TGTGCCAGCCAGCACGGGTACCCACGGGATGAGCAGTTCTTC
>once|TRBJ1-4|.|TRBV21-1
CASPTGSEEKLFF
TGTGCCAGCCCGACTGGGTCAGAGGAAAAACTGTTTTTT
>.|TRBJ1-5|.|TRBV7-9
CASSLDSAEPQHF
TGTGCCAGCAGCTTAGATTCGGCGGAGCCCCAGCATTTT
>.|TRBJ1-6|.|TRBV9
CASSLIGQGSSPLHF
TGTGCCAGCAGCCTCATTGGCCAGGGCTCCTCACCCCTCCACTTT
>.|TRBJ2-6|.|TRBV4-2
CASSDSDSGSGANGLTF
TGTGCCAGCAGTGACAGTGATTCCGGCTCTGGGGCCAACGGCCTGACTTTC
>.|TRBJ1-1|TRBD1|TRBV25-1
CASSAMGPDRVEAFF
TGTGCCAGCAGTGCCATGGGGCCCGACAGGGTCGAAGCTTTCTTT
>few|TRBJ1-6|TRBD1|TRBV2
CASSLLGQGNSPLHF
TGTGCCAGCAGCCTCCTCGGACAGGGAAATTCACCCCTCCACTTT
>.|TRBJ1-5|.|TRBV30
CAWSYRVNQPQHF
TGTGCCTGGAGTTACAGGGTTAATCAGCCCCAGCATTTT
>.|TRBJ1-5|.|TRBV25-1
CASSEYESNQPQHF
TGTGCCAGCAGTGAATACGAGTCCAATCAGCCCCAGCATTTT
>.|TRBJ1-1|.|TRBV19
CASSLPWGTLRGNTEAFF
TGTGCCAGTAGTCTCCCCTGGGGGACACTTAGGGGGAACACTGAAGCTTTCTTT
>.|TRBJ1-6|.|TRBV6-5
CASSLIRDSPLHF
TGTGCCAGCAGTCTAATCAGGGATTCACCCCTCCACTTT
>.|TRBJ2-7|.|TRBV6-6
CASSYIDPTVGEQYF
TGTGCCAGCAGTTACATAGATCCCACGGTTGGCGAGCAGTACTTC
>.|TRBJ2-3|TRBD1|TRBV10-3
CAISVGQASTDTQYF
TGTGCCATCAGTGTGGGACAGGCTTCCACAGATACGCAGTATTTT
>.|TRBJ1-4|.|TRBV19
CASSILAGINEKLFF
TGTGCCAGTAGTATATTGGCAGGTATTAATGAAAAACTGTTTTTT
>once|TRBJ2-3|.|TRBV10-2
CASREGRDADTQYF
TGCGCCAGCAGGGAGGGGCGCGACGCAGATACGCAGTATTTT
>few|TRBJ2-7|.|TRBV18
CASSPGYEQYF
TGTGCCAGCTCACCCGGCTACGAGCAGTACTTC
>.|TRBJ2-1|.|TRBV7-6
CASSLGSLTGSSYNEQFF
TGTGCCAGCAGCTTAGGTTCATTGACCGGGAGCTCCTACAATGAGCAGTTCTTC
>.|TRBJ2-1|.|TRBV30
CAWSKRTAYNEQFF
TGTGCCTGGAGTAAAAGGACAGCCTACAATGAGCAGTTCTTC
>.|TRBJ2-4|.|TRBV19
CASSGASVKNIQYF
TGTGCCAGTAGCGGGGCTAGCGTAAAAAACATTCAGTACTTC
>.|TRBJ2-7|.|TRBV7-6
CASSLAPRGYSYEQYF
TGTGCCAGCAGCTTAGCCCCCAGGGGCTATTCCTACGAGCAGTACTTC
>.|TRBJ2-4|.|TRBV15
CATSGSGGFENIQYF
TGTGCCACCAGCGGCAGTGGGGGCTTCGAAAACATTCAGTACTTC
>.|TRBJ1-1|.|TRBV30
CAWSSRARTTEAFF
TGTGCCTGGAGTAGCCGGGCCCGGACAACTGAAGCTTTCTTT
>.|TRBJ1-4|.|TRBV18
CASSPQGSTNEKLFF
TGTGCCAGCTCACCACAGGGGTCAACTAATGAAAAACTGTTTTTT
>.|TRBJ2-1|TRBD1|TRBV5-1
CASSSAPGTGGNNEQFF
TGCGCCAGCAGCTCCGCGCCCGGGACAGGGGGCAACAATGAGCAGTTCTTC
>once|TRBJ1-1|TRBD1|TRBV6-5
CASSYPGQGNTEAFF
TGTGCCAGCAGTTACCCCGGACAGGGGAACACTGAAGCTTTCTTT
>few|TRBJ1-2|.|TRBV14
CASSRSGTHGYTF
TGTGCCAGCAGCCGATCCGGGACACATGGCTACACCTTC
>.|TRBJ1-2|TRBD1|TRBV29-1
CSIETGTNYGYTF
TGCAGTATAGAGACAGGGACTAACTATGGCTACACCTTC
>.|TRBJ2-2|TRBD2|TRBV5-1
CASTVLAGDTGELFF
TGCGCCAGCACCGTACTAGCGGGGGACACCGGGGAGCTGTTTTTT
>.|TRBJ1-1|TRBD1|TRBV30
CAWRTGWNTEAFF
TGTGCCTGGAGGACAGGGTGGAACACTGAAGCTTTCTTT
>.|TRBJ2-7|.|TRBV30
CAWRTVYEQYF
TGTGCCTGGAGGACAGTGTACGAGCAGTACTTC
>once|TRBJ2-2|TRBD1|TRBV5-1
CASSRTGTGGTGELFF
TGCGCCAGCAGCAGGACCGGGACAGGGGGTACCGGGGAGCTGTTTTTT
>.|TRBJ1-3|.|TRBV5-4
CASSSPGVVDTIYF
TGTGCCAGCAGCTCACCAGGGGTTGTAGACACCATATATTTT
>.|TRBJ2-2|TRBD1|TRBV5-1
CASSSGTGFNTGELFF
TGCGCCAGCAGCTCCGGGACAGGTTTCAACACCGGGGAGCTGTTTTTT
>.|TRBJ1-1|.|TRBV18
CASSPWAGMNTEAFF
TGTGCCAGCTCACCTTGGGCAGGTATGAACACTGAAGCTTTCTTT
>.|TRBJ2-7|TRBD1|TRBV5-1
CASSLDGQGPFYEQYF
TGCGCCAGCAGCTTGGATGGACAGGGCCCATTCTACGAGCAGTACTTC
>once|TRBJ2-7|TRBD1|TRBV10-2
CASKWDRGSYEQYF
TGCGCCAGCAAGTGGGACAGGGGCTCCTACGAGCAGTACTTC
>.|TRBJ1-5|.|TRBV7-9
CASSLGARQPQHF
TGTGCCAGCAGCTTGGGGGCTCGGCAGCCCCAGCATTTT
>.|TRBJ2-3|.|TRBV7-9
CASSSLDTQYF
TGTGCCAGCAGCTCCCTAGATACGCAGTATTTT
>.|TRBJ1-1|.|TRBV11-2
CASSREAPMNTEAFF
TGTGCCAGCAGCCGTGAGGCCCCGATGAACACTGAAGCTTTCTTT
>.|TRBJ1-1|TRBD1|TRBV30
CAWRTGLNTEAFF
TGTGCCTGGCGGACAGGGTTGAACACTGAAGCTTTCTTT
>.|TRBJ2-7|TRBD1|TRBV2
CASSGDSSYEQYF
TGTGCCAGCAGCGGGGACAGCTCCTACGAGCAGTACTTC